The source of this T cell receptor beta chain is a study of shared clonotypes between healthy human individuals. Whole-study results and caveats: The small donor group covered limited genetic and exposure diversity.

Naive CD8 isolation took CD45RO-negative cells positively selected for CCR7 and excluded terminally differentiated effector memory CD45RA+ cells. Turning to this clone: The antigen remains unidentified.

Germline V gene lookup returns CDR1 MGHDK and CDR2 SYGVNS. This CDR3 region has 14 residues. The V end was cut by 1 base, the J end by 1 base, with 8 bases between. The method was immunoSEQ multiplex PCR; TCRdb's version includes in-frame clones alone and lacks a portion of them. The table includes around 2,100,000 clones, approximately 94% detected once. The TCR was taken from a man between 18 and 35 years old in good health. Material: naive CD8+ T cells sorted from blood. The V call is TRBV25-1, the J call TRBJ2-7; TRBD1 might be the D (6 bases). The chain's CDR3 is CASSEWGRSYEQYF. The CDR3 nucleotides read TGTGCCAGCAGTGAATGGGGGCGTTCCTACGAGCAGTACTTC.